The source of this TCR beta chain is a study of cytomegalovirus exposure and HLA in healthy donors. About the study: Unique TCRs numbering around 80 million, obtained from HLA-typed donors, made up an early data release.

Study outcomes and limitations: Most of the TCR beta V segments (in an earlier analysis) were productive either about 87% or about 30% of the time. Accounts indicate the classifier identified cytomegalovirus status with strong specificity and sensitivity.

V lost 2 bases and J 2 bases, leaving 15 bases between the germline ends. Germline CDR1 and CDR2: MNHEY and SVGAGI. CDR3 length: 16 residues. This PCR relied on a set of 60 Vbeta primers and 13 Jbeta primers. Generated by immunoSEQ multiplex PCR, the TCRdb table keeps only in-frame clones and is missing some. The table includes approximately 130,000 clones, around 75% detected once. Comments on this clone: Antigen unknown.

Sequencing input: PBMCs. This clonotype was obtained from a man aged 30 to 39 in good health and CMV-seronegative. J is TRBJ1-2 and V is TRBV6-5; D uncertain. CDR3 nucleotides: TGTGCCAGCAGTTACCGCGAGTCACCCCCAAACTATGGCTACACCTTC. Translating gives CASSYRESPPNYGYTF.